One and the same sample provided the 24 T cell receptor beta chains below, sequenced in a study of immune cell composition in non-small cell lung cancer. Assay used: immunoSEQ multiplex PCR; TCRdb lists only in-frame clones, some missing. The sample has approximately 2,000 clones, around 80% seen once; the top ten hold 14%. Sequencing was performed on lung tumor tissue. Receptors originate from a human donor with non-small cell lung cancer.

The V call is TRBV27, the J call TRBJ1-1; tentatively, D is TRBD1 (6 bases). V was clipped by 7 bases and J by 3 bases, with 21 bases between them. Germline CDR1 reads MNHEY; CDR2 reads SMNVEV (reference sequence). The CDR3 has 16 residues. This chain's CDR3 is CASTNSWTEMDTEAFF. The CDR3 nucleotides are TGTGCCAGCACGAACAGCTGGACAGAGATGGACACTGAAGCTTTCTTT.

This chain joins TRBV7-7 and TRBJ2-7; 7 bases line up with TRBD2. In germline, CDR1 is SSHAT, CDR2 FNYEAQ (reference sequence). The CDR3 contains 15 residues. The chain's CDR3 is CASPPGTTNFYEQYF. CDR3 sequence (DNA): TGTGCTAGCCCCCCGGGGACTACCAATTTCTACGAGCAGTACTTC.

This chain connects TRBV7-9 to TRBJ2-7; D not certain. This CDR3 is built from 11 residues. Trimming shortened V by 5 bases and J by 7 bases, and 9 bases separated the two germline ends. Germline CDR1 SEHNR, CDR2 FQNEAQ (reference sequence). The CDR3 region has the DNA TGTGCCAGCAGCGGGCGATCAGAGCAGTACTTC. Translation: CASSGRSEQYF.

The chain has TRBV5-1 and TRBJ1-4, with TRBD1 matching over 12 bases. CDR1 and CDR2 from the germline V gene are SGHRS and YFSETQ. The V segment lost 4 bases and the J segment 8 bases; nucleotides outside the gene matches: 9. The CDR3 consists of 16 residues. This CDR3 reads CASSPGQGAREEKLFF. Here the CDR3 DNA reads TGCGCCAGCAGCCCGGGACAGGGGGCGCGAGAAGAAAAACTGTTTTTT.

The CDR3 spells CASSQLGLAGGRYQETQYF. CDR3 coding DNA: TGCGCCAGCAGCCAACTAGGACTAGCGGGGGGCCGGTACCAAGAGACCCAGTACTTC. The chain uses TRBV4-1 and TRBJ2-5, with 14 bases matching TRBD2. This CDR3 comprises 19 residues. The germline CDR1 and CDR2 sequences are MGHRA and YSYEKL. The ends lost 2 bases at V and 0 bases at J; junction bases unmatched: 8.

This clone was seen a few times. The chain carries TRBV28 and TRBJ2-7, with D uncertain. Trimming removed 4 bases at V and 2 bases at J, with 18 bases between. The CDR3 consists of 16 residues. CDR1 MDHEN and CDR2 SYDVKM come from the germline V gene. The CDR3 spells CASSSPVTATAYEQYF. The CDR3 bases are TGTGCCAGCAGTTCACCCGTCACAGCCACGGCCTACGAGCAGTACTTC.

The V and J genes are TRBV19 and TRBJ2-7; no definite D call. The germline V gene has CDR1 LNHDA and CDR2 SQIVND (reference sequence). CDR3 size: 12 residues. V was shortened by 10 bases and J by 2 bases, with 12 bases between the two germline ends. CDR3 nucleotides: TGTGCCACCGGGTCCAGAGCCTACGAGCAGTACTTC. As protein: CATGSRAYEQYF.

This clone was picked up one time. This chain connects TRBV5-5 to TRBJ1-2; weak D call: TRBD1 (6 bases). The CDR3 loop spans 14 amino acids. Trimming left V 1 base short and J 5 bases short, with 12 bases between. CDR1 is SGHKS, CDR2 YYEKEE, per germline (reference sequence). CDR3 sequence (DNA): TGTGCCAGCAGCTTGTCAGGGGTTTCGTATGGCTACACCTTC. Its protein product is CASSLSGVSYGYTF.

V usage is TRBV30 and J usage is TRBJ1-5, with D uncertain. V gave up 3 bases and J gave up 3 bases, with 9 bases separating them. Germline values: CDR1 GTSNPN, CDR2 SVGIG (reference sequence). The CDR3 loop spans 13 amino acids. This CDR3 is CAWSSEPNQPQHF. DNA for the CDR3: TGTGCCTGGAGCTCGGAGCCCAATCAGCCCCAGCATTTT.

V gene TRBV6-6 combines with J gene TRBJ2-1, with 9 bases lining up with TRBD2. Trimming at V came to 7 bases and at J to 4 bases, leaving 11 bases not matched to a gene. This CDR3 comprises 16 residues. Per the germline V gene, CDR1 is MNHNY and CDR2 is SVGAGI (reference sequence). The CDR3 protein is CASKLTALAGYNEQFF. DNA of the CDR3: TGTGCCAGCAAACTAACGGCCCTAGCGGGATACAATGAGCAGTTCTTC.

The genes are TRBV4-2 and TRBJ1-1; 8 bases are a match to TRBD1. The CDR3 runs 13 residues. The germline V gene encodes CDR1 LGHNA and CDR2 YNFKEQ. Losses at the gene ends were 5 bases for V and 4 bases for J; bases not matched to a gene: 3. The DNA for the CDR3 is TGTGCCAGCAGCGAAACAGGGGGCACTGAAGCTTTCTTT. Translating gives CASSETGGTEAFF.

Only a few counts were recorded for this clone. In DNA, the CDR3 is TGTGCCACCGAGGGTGGAGAGACCCAGTACTTC. Its protein product is CATEGGETQYF. The rearrangement joins TRBV15 to TRBJ2-5; TRBD2 is a possible D gene (5 bases). Germline-derived CDR1 and CDR2 are LNHNV and YYDKDF (reference sequence). The CDR3 has 11 residues. V was trimmed by 8 bases and J by 4 bases, leaving 8 bases between them.

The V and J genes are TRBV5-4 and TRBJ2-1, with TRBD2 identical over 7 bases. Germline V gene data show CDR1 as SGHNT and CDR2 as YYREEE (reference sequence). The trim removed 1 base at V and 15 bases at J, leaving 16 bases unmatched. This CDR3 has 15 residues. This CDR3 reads CASSLRAGTNTHPFF. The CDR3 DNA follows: TGTGCCAGCAGCTTGAGGGCAGGGACTAATACCCACCCGTTCTTC. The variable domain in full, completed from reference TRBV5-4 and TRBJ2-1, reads ETGVTQSPTHLIKTRGQQVTLRCSSQSGHNTVSWYQQALGQGPQFIFQYYREEENGRGNFPPRFSGLQFPNYSSELNVNALELDDSALYLCASSLRAGTNTHPFFGPGTRLTVL.

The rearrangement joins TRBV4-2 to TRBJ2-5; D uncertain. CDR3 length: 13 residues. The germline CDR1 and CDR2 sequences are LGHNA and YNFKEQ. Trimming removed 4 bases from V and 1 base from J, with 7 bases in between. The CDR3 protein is CASSRDGQETQYF. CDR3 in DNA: TGTGCCAGCAGCCGAGACGGCCAAGAGACCCAGTACTTC.

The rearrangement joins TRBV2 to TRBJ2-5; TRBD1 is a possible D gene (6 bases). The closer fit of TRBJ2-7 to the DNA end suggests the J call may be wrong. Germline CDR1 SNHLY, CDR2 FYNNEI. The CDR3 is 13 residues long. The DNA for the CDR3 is TGTGCCAGCAGACAGGGAGAAGCCTACGAGCAGTACTTC. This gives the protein CASRQGEAYEQYF.

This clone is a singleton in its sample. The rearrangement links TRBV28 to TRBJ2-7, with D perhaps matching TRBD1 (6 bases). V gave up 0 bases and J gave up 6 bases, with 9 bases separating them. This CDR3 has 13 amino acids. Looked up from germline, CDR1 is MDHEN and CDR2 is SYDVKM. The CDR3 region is CASSLWRGSEQYF. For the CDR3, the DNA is TGTGCCAGCAGTTTATGGAGGGGGAGCGAGCAGTACTTC.

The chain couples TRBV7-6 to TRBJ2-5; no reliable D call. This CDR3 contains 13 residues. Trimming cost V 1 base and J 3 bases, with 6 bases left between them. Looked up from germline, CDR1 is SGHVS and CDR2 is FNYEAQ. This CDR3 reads CASSLVSEETQYF. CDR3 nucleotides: TGTGCCAGCAGCTTAGTTTCCGAAGAGACCCAGTACTTC.

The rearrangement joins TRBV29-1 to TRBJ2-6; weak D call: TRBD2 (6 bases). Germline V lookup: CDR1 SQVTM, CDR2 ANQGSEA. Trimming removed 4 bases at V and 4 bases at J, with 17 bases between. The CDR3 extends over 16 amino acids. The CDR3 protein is CSVGGDGRSGANVLTF. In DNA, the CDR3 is TGCAGCGTTGGGGGGGACGGACGTTCCGGGGCCAACGTCCTGACTTTC.

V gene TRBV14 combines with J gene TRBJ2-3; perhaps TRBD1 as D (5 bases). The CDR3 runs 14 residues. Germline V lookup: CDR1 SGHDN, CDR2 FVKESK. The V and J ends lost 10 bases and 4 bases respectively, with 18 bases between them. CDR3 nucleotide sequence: TGTGCCACCGCTCCAGGGCCTGGGTCAGATACGCAGTATTTT. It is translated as CATAPGPGSDTQYF.

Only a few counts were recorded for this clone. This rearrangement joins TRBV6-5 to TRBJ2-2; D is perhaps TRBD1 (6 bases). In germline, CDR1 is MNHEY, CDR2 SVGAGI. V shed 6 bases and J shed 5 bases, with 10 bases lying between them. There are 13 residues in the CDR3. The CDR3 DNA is TGTGCCAGCAGAACAGGGTTAACCGGGGAGCTGTTTTTT. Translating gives CASRTGLTGELFF.

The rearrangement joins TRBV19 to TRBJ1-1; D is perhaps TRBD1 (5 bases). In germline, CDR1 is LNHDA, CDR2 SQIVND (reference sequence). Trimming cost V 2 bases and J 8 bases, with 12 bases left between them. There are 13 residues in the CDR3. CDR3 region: CASSISQGSEAFF. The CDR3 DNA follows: TGTGCCAGTAGTATAAGTCAGGGATCGGAAGCTTTCTTT.

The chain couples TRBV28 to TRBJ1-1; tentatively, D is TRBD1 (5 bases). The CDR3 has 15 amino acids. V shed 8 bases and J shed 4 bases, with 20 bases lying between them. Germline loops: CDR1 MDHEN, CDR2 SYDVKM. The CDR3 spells CASAEGVGWTTEAFF. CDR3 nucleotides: TGTGCCAGCGCCGAAGGGGTCGGATGGACCACTGAAGCTTTCTTT.

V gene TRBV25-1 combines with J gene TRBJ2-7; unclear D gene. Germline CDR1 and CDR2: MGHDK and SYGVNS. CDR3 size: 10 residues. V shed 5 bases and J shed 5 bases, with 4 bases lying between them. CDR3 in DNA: TGTGCCAGCAGTAGCGACGAGCAGTACTTC. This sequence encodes CASSSDEQYF.

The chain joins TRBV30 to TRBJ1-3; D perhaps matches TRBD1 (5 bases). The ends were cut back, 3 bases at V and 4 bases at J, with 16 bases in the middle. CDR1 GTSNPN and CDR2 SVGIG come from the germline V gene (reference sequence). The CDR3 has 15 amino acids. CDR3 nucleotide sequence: TGTGCCTGGAGCACGTGGGGGGGGTTCGGAAACACCATATATTTT. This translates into CAWSTWGGFGNTIYF.